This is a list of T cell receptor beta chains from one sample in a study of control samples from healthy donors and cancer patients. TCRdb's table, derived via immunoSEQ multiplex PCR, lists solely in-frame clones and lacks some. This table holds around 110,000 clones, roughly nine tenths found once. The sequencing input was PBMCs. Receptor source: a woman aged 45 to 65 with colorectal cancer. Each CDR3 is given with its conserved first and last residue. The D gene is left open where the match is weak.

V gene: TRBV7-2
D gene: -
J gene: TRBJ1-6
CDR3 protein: CASSLAAERVSPLHF

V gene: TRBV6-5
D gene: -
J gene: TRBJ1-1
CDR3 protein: CASRIELTACTEAFF

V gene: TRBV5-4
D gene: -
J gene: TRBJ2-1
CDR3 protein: CASSWGAGPGSYNEQFF

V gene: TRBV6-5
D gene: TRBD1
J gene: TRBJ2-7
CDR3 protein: CASSYGTGGSEQYF

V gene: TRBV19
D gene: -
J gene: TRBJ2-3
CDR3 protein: CASSIAVTDTQYF

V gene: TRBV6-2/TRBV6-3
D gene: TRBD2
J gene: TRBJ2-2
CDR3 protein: CASSYSSVSGGVAGELFF

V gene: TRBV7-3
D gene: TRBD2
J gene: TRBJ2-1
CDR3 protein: CASSLNPVGSGRMITNEQFF

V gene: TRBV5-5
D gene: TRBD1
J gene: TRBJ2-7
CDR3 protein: CASSFSQGAYEQYF

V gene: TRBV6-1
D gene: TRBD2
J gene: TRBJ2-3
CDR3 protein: CASSELGLWTSGRTDTQYF

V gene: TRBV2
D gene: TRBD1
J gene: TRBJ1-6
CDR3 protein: CASSEDGTGVGPLHF

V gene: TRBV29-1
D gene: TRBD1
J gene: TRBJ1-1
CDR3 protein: CSAGTGGAGTEAFF

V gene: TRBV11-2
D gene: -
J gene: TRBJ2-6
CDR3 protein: CASSLRGETGRSGANVLTF

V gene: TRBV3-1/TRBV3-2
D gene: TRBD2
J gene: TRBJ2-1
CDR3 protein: CASREAGGKDEQFF

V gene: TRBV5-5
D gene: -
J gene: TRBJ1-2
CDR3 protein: CASSSDGRDYGYTF

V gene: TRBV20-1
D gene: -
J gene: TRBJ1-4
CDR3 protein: CSVISGGRLFF

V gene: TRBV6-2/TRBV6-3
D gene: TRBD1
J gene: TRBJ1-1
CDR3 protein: CASSYLGQGALNTEAFF

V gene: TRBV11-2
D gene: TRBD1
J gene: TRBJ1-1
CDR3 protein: CASSLGTGMITEAFF

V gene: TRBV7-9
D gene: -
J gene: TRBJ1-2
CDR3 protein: CASSLSARGNGYTF

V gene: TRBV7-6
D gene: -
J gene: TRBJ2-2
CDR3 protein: CASSLREFAGELFF

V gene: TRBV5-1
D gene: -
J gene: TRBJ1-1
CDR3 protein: CASSFGGSDEAFF

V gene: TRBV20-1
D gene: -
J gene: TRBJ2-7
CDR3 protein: CSARGPYEQYF

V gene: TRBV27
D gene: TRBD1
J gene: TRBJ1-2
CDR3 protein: CASSPDRLYGYTF

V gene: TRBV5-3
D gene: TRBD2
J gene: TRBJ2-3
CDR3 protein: CARSWGLAGSVTDTQYF

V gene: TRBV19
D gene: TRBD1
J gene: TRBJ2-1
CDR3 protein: CASSIGPGQYNEQFF